The 29 T cell receptor beta chains listed next were all sequenced from one sample in a study of blood T cell repertoires in COVID-19. Sequencing was performed with immunoSEQ multiplex PCR; in TCRdb, only in-frame clones are kept and a portion is missing. The sample carries a few hundred thousand clones, about four fifths recorded once. Sequenced: peripheral blood. The receptors were sampled from a man aged 80 or over with acute or convalescent COVID-19.

The chain carries TRBV18 and TRBJ2-7; D might be TRBD1 (5 bases). The length of the CDR3 is 14 residues. Trimming removed 6 bases at V and 6 bases at J, with 18 bases between. The germline gives CDR1 KGHSH, CDR2 LQKENI. CDR3 residues: CASSLTARRGEQYF. In DNA form, the CDR3 reads TGTGCCAGCTCCCTGACAGCCCGCCGTGGCGAGCAGTACTTC.

The V call is TRBV6-2 or TRBV6-3, the J call TRBJ2-2; 8 bases match TRBD2. The CDR3 spans 17 residues. V was pared by 2 bases and J by 4 bases, with 9 bases of the junction left unmatched. Germline CDR1 and CDR2: MNHEY and SVGEGT. The DNA for the CDR3 is TGTGCCAGCAGTTACCATAGGACTAGCAGGTTCACCGGGGAGCTGTTTTTT. Translated: CASSYHRTSRFTGELFF.

This chain uses TRBV28 with TRBJ1-2; D is perhaps TRBD1 (5 bases). The CDR3 is 12 amino acids. Trimming removed 3 bases at V and 4 bases at J, with 6 bases between. Germline V gene lookup returns CDR1 MDHEN and CDR2 SYDVKM. The CDR3 spells CASSFDSYGYTF. The CDR3 DNA reads as TGTGCCAGCAGTTTCGACAGCTATGGCTACACCTTC.

The V call is TRBV7-9, the J call TRBJ2-6; tentatively, D is TRBD1 (6 bases). The CDR3 spans 17 residues. The germline CDR1 and CDR2 sequences are SEHNR and FQNEAQ (reference sequence). V lost 2 bases, J lost 3 bases, and 14 bases lay in between. CDR3 loop: CASSLSDWGRGANVLTF. As DNA, the CDR3 is TGTGCCAGCAGCTTATCAGATTGGGGGCGTGGGGCCAACGTCCTGACTTTC.

This clone was picked up a small number of times. The rearrangement links TRBV30 to TRBJ1-5; D gene ambiguous. Looked up from germline, CDR1 is GTSNPN and CDR2 is SVGIG (reference sequence). The ends were cut back, 0 bases at V and 0 bases at J, with 15 bases in the middle. The CDR3 spans 17 residues. The CDR3: CAWSVIGRGSSNQPQHF. The CDR3, as DNA: TGTGCCTGGAGTGTAATTGGTAGAGGATCTAGCAATCAGCCCCAGCATTTT.

This clone was seen a single time. The chain carries TRBV5-4 and TRBJ2-4; 7 bases fit TRBD1. J was trimmed by 1 base and V by 2 bases; bases with no gene match: 3. The CDR3 has 15 residues. The germline V gene encodes CDR1 SGHNT and CDR2 YYREEE (reference sequence). This chain's CDR3 is CASSFPQGAKNIQYF. The CDR3 bases are TGTGCCAGCAGCTTTCCACAGGGGGCCAAAAACATTCAGTACTTC.

The V call is TRBV5-6, the J call TRBJ2-7; D ambiguous. Trimming removed 0 bases at V and 5 bases at J, with 12 bases between. The length of the CDR3 is 14 residues. Germline V gene lookup returns CDR1 SGHDT and CDR2 YYEEEE. The CDR3 region is CASSLGLTLNEQYF. In nucleotides, the CDR3 is TGTGCCAGCAGCTTGGGACTGACCCTGAACGAGCAGTACTTC. The full variable domain, rest sourced from reference TRBV5-6 and TRBJ2-7, is DAGVTQSPTHLIKTRGQQVTLRCSPKSGHDTVSWYQQALGQGPQFIFQYYEEEERQRGNFPDRFSGHQFPNYSSELNVNALLLGDSALYLCASSLGLTLNEQYFGPGTRLTVT.

This clone appeared a few times. The chain carries TRBV18 and TRBJ1-6, with D unresolved. V lost 1 base to trimming and J lost 8 bases, with 6 bases between them. From germline, CDR1 is KGHSH and CDR2 LQKENI. The CDR3 runs 13 residues. Here the CDR3 reads CASSPRRDSPLHF. The DNA for the CDR3 is TGTGCCAGCTCACCACGGCGGGATTCACCCCTCCACTTT.

The rearrangement uses TRBV28 and TRBJ1-2, with 7 bases lining up with TRBD1. Germline CDR1 and CDR2: MDHEN and SYDVKM. The CDR3 has 13 amino acids. After removal of 6 bases from V and 8 bases from J, the junction contained 9 bases not matched to a gene. The CDR3 sequence is CASRITGVIGYTF. In DNA, the CDR3 is TGTGCCAGCAGGATAACAGGGGTCATAGGCTACACCTTC.

The chain couples TRBV12-5 to TRBJ2-7; 10 bases fit TRBD2. This CDR3 is 14 amino acids long. Germline V gives CDR1 LGHNT, CDR2 FRNRAP. The junction had 1 base not matched to a gene; V was cut back by 0 bases and J by 5 bases. CDR3 in amino acids: CASGLVGTSDEQYF. The CDR3 DNA is TGTGCTAGTGGTTTGGTTGGGACTAGCGACGAGCAGTACTTC.

V and J are TRBV5-5 and TRBJ2-7; TRBD2 might be the D (6 bases). The CDR3 totals 17 residues. Germline V gene lookup returns CDR1 SGHKS and CDR2 YYEKEE (reference sequence). Trimming took 3 bases from V and 0 from J, leaving 19 bases between them. DNA for the CDR3: TGTGCCAGCAGCTCGGAGGGTTCAAACAGAGGCTCCTACGAGCAGTACTTC. Its translation is CASSSEGSNRGSYEQYF.

V and J are TRBV18 and TRBJ2-1; the D is unclear. The V end lost 1 base, the J end lost 0 bases, and 13 bases lay between the germline ends. CDR1 and CDR2 (germline): KGHSH, LQKENI. This CDR3 is built from 17 residues. Here the CDR3 reads CASSPRVPLHSYNEQFF. CDR3 DNA sequence: TGTGCCAGCTCACCACGGGTTCCACTACACTCCTACAATGAGCAGTTCTTC.

This chain uses TRBV24-1 with TRBJ1-4, with 8 bases that match TRBD1. J lost 7 bases, V lost 7 bases, and 1 base had no gene match. This CDR3 has 12 residues. Germline V lookup: CDR1 KGHDR, CDR2 SFDVKD. The CDR3 here is CATSDRGEKLFF. As DNA, the CDR3 is TGTGCCACCAGCGACAGGGGTGAAAAACTGTTTTTT.

The J gene is TRBJ2-1, the V gene TRBV24-1; possibly TRBD1 for D (6 bases). Trimming stripped 1 base from V and 3 bases from J, with 18 bases between. Germline values: CDR1 KGHDR, CDR2 SFDVKD. This CDR3 contains 18 residues. The CDR3 bases are TGTGCCACCAGTGATTTCCCCAACAGGGCCGGTGGCTACAATGAGCAGTTCTTC. Protein sequence: CATSDFPNRAGGYNEQFF.

This chain links TRBV7-9 with TRBJ1-2; TRBD1 aligns across 8 bases. The CDR3 loop spans 16 amino acids. Per the germline V gene, CDR1 is SEHNR and CDR2 is FQNEAQ (reference sequence). The trim removed 3 bases at V and 6 bases at J, leaving 12 bases unmatched. CDR3: CASSLGTGRGINGYTF. In DNA form, the CDR3 reads TGTGCCAGCAGCTTGGGGACAGGACGAGGTATTAATGGCTACACCTTC.

This sequence joins TRBV6-6 and TRBJ1-5, with TRBD1 matching over 10 bases. V trimming: 5 bases; J trimming: 6 bases; junction bases outside the gene matches: 7. Germline V gene data show CDR1 as MNHNY and CDR2 as SVGAGI (reference sequence). CDR3 length: 15 residues. In DNA form, the CDR3 reads TGTGCCAGCAGTACCGGGACAGGGGTCGCTCAGCCCCAGCATTTT. Its translation: CASSTGTGVAQPQHF.

CDR3 sequence: CASSYSSLAVSYNEQFF. The CDR3 DNA reads as TGTGCCAGCAGTTACTCCTCACTAGCGGTCTCCTACAATGAGCAGTTCTTC. The rearrangement uses TRBV6-2 or TRBV6-3 and TRBJ2-1; 8 positions match TRBD2. From germline, CDR1 is MNHEY and CDR2 SVGEGT. Trimming cost V 0 bases and J 0 bases; bases outside gene matches: 4. CDR3 length: 17 residues.

This clone appeared once. Within the sample, other DNA sequences also encode this same CDR3. The chain carries TRBV9 and TRBJ2-1, with 7 nucleotides matching TRBD2. The germline V gene has CDR1 SGDLS and CDR2 YYNGEE. The CDR3 totals 14 residues. V gave up 2 bases and J gave up 3 bases; unmatched junction bases: 2. The CDR3 nucleotides are TGTGCCAGCAGCGTTGGGGGGGACTACAATGAGCAGTTCTTC. It translates to CASSVGGDYNEQFF.

The gene calls are TRBV19 and TRBJ1-5, with no clear D. CDR1 LNHDA and CDR2 SQIVND come from the germline V gene (reference sequence). Trimming left V 8 bases short and J 4 bases short, with 12 bases between. The CDR3 spans 13 residues. CDR3: CASREGWNQPQHF. In DNA form, the CDR3 reads TGTGCCAGTCGGGAAGGATGGAATCAGCCCCAGCATTTT.

This clone showed up many times. This chain connects TRBV19 to TRBJ1-5, with a tentative D call TRBD1 (5 bases). Trimming cost V 5 bases and J 6 bases, with 11 bases left between them. The germline V gene encodes CDR1 LNHDA and CDR2 SQIVND (reference sequence). The CDR3 has 13 residues. CDR3 nucleotide sequence: TGTGCCAGTAGTTCAGGGCTTGGTCAGCCCCAGCATTTT. Encoded protein: CASSSGLGQPQHF.

This clone was detected a few times. This chain joins TRBV2 and TRBJ2-3; D is perhaps TRBD1 (6 bases). CDR1 and CDR2 (germline): SNHLY, FYNNEI. The CDR3 is made up of 15 amino acids. Trimming removed 2 bases from V and 2 bases from J, with 11 bases in between. CDR3 sequence (DNA): TGTGCCAGCAGTGAACACAGGGAATACACAGATACGCAGTATTTT. It encodes CASSEHREYTDTQYF. Full variable domain (outside the CDR3, taken from reference TRBV2 and TRBJ2-3): EPEVTQTPSHQVTQMGQEVILRCVPISNHLYFYWYRQILGQKVEFLVSFYNNEISEKSEIFDDQFSVERPDGSNFTLKIRSTKLEDSAMYFCASSEHREYTDTQYFGPGTRLTVL.

The J gene is TRBJ1-6, the V gene TRBV27, with D perhaps TRBD1 (6 bases). The germline V gene encodes CDR1 MNHEY and CDR2 SMNVEV (reference sequence). The CDR3 contains 14 residues. Deletions cut 6 bases from V and 7 bases from J, with 13 bases between. CDR3 loop: CASSRQEPNSPLHF. The CDR3 DNA follows: TGTGCCAGCAGCAGACAGGAGCCCAATTCACCCCTCCACTTT.

The chain uses TRBV18 and TRBJ2-1, with D perhaps TRBD1 (6 bases). Looked up from germline, CDR1 is KGHSH and CDR2 is LQKENI. The CDR3 spans 15 residues. Trimming left V 5 bases short and J 9 bases short, with 20 bases between. CDR3 nucleotide sequence: TGTGCCAGCTCATCCTATCTGACAGGCCAGGGTGAGCAGTTCTTC. Protein product: CASSSYLTGQGEQFF.

The chain couples TRBV2 to TRBJ2-7; 11 bases map to TRBD1. CDR1 is SNHLY, CDR2 FYNNEI, per germline. The CDR3 is 14 amino acids. V lost 5 bases, J lost 6 bases, and 6 bases stayed unmatched. The CDR3 DNA reads as TGTGCCAGCAGTATGGACAGGGGGCGATTCGAGCAGTACTTC. This translates into CASSMDRGRFEQYF.

The V gene is TRBV30, the J gene TRBJ2-7; the match to TRBD1 covers 9 bases. The CDR3 contains 14 residues. Germline values: CDR1 GTSNPN, CDR2 SVGIG (reference sequence). V lost 2 bases to trimming and J lost 5 bases; unmatched junction nucleotides: 7. The CDR3 nucleotides are TGTGCCTGGAGTCCCCGGACAGGGGCCCACGAGCAGTACTTC. Translated: CAWSPRTGAHEQYF.

This rearrangement joins TRBV19 to TRBJ2-7, with TRBD2 matching 13 bases. From germline, CDR1 is LNHDA and CDR2 SQIVND (reference sequence). CDR3 length: 15 amino acids. Trimming at V came to 5 bases and at J to 5 bases, leaving 6 bases not matched to a gene. CDR3 coding DNA: TGTGCCAGTAGTTCCCGGACTAGCGGGAGACACGAGCAGTACTTC. Translating gives CASSSRTSGRHEQYF.

This clone has just one count. The rearrangement uses TRBV7-8 and TRBJ2-3; perhaps TRBD1 as D (6 bases). V was shortened by 4 bases and J by 5 bases, with 16 bases between the two germline ends. The germline V gene has CDR1 SGHVS and CDR2 FQNEAQ. CDR3 size: 15 residues. CDR3 DNA: TGTGCCAGCAGCTCCTATCCCGTCAGGGGAGATACGCAGTATTTT. It codes for CASSSYPVRGDTQYF.

The chain joins TRBV28 to TRBJ1-2, with D maybe TRBD1 (5 bases). CDR3 length: 14 amino acids. CDR1 MDHEN and CDR2 SYDVKM come from the germline V gene. The V and J ends lost 2 bases and 4 bases respectively, with 11 bases between them. DNA of the CDR3: TGTGCCAGCAGTTTAGGTGGGAGGGGCTATGGCTACACCTTC. As protein: CASSLGGRGYGYTF.

The CDR3 sequence is CASSLTTGPAREKLFF. As DNA, the CDR3 is TGTGCCAGCAGCCTAACAACAGGTCCTGCTCGTGAAAAACTGTTTTTT. V gene TRBV14 combines with J gene TRBJ1-4; a possible D gene is TRBD1 (5 bases). Germline-derived CDR1 and CDR2 are SGHDN and FVKESK. The CDR3 is 16 amino acids. With 4 bases removed from V and 7 bases from J, the gap between germline ends came to 19 bases.